These 19 T cell receptor beta chains originate from one sample sequenced in a study of blood T cell repertoires in COVID-19. Here immunoSEQ multiplex PCR was the method, and the copy in TCRdb shows in-frame clones only, minus some. The sample has about 420,000 clones; roughly 90% are singletons. The sample was peripheral blood. These receptors all come from a young man with COVID-19, enrolled during active disease.

Remarks on this clone: Other nucleotide sequences from this sample produce the same CDR3. The V call is TRBV6-5, the J call TRBJ2-7, with 7 bases matching TRBD2. V was clipped by 2 bases and J by 0 bases; unmatched bases: 4. CDR3 length equals 15 residues. Germline V CDR1 and CDR2: MNHEY, SVGAGI. CDR3 coding DNA: TGTGCCAGCAGTTACGAGCGGGGAAGCTCCTACGAGCAGTACTTC. Its translation: CASSYERGSSYEQYF.

The chain combines TRBV6-5 with TRBJ2-3, with D perhaps TRBD2 (5 bases). The ends were cut back, 6 bases at V and 2 bases at J, with 12 bases in the middle. The CDR3 has 14 amino acids. Germline V lookup: CDR1 MNHEY, CDR2 SVGAGI. The CDR3 loop is CASSNERSTDTQYF. The CDR3 DNA is TGTGCCAGCAGCAACGAGCGGTCCACAGATACGCAGTATTTT.

The chain couples TRBV7-2 to TRBJ1-2; D not resolved. Trimming left V 5 bases short and J 5 bases short, with 15 bases between. Germline V gene lookup returns CDR1 SGHTA and CDR2 FQGNSA. This CDR3 has 14 amino acids. The CDR3 loop is CASSPRPGGYGYTF. The CDR3 bases are TGTGCCAGCAGCCCCCGGCCAGGAGGGTATGGCTACACCTTC.

This clone was seen a few times. This sequence joins TRBV12-2 and TRBJ1-1; whether TRBD1, the table's D call, matches the DNA was not checked. TRBV12-2 is annotated as a pseudogene. The CDR3 is 13 residues long. The CDR3 region has the DNA TGTGCAAGTCGCCCCCCAGGGAAAACTGAAGCTTTCTTT. Translated, it gives CASRPPGKTEAFF.

This sequence joins TRBV15 and TRBJ2-7; 7 positions agree with TRBD1. After removal of 1 base from V and 3 bases from J, the junction contained 9 bases not matched to a gene. CDR1 LNHNV and CDR2 YYDKDF come from the germline V gene (reference sequence). The CDR3 totals 16 residues. CDR3 sequence reads: CATSRGIRQGGYEQYF. Here the CDR3 DNA reads TGTGCCACCAGCAGAGGCATTAGACAGGGCGGCTACGAGCAGTACTTC.

A remark on this clone: This sample also contains other DNA sequences that code for the same CDR3. The V call is TRBV6-5, the J call TRBJ2-7; D may be TRBD1 (5 bases). Looked up from germline, CDR1 is MNHEY and CDR2 is SVGAGI. This CDR3 has 14 residues. V lost 0 bases and J 3 bases, leaving 9 bases between the germline ends. The CDR3 sequence is CASSYSSQGYEQYF. CDR3 DNA: TGTGCCAGCAGTTACTCGTCTCAGGGCTACGAGCAGTACTTC.

The chain carries TRBV5-6 and TRBJ2-4; TRBD1 agrees at 8 bases. CDR1 SGHDT and CDR2 YYEEEE come from the germline V gene. The CDR3 is made up of 16 amino acids. J was trimmed by 8 bases and V by 1 base; bases with no gene match: 11. DNA for the CDR3: TGTGCCAGCAGCTTGCGGGCTCTTGGACAGGGAGACATTCAGTACTTC. Its translation: CASSLRALGQGDIQYF.

The genes are TRBV7-6 and TRBJ2-3, with no clear D. The CDR3 runs to 16 residues. Trimming pared 1 base from V and 4 bases from J, leaving 15 bases between. The V gene's germline CDR1 is SGHVS and CDR2 FNYEAQ. The CDR3, as DNA: TGTGCCAGCAGCTTAGGCCAGGCCTTAGTCGCAGATACGCAGTATTTT. Translating it yields CASSLGQALVADTQYF.

V gene TRBV5-6 combines with J gene TRBJ2-5, with 8 positions matching TRBD2. CDR3 length: 13 amino acids. The V gene's germline CDR1 is SGHDT and CDR2 YYEEEE. The ends lost 3 bases at V and 5 bases at J; junction bases unmatched: 3. This CDR3 is CASSSTSVETQYF. CDR3 nucleotide sequence: TGTGCCAGCAGCTCGACTAGCGTGGAGACCCAGTACTTC.

V is TRBV1 and J is TRBJ2-1; the table names TRBD2, a call not compared with the DNA. TRBV1 is classified as a pseudogene. The CDR3 is 14 amino acids. The CDR3 nucleotides are TGCACCAGCACCCCGGGACTACCCTCGGGTGAGCAGTTCTTC. It specifies CTSTPGLPSGEQFF.

The gene calls are TRBV29-1 and TRBJ2-1; 8 positions match TRBD1. Germline CDR1 and CDR2: SQVTM and ANQGSEA. J lost 4 bases, V lost 3 bases, and 8 bases had no gene match. This CDR3 region has 15 residues. This CDR3 is CSVDGNRGLYNEQFF. As DNA, the CDR3 is TGCAGCGTTGACGGAAACAGGGGGTTATACAATGAGCAGTTCTTC.

The rearrangement uses TRBV9 and TRBJ2-1; 11 bases are a match to TRBD1. The CDR3 is 15 amino acids. The ends lost 0 bases at V and 6 bases at J; junction bases unmatched: 2. CDR1 SGDLS and CDR2 YYNGEE come from the germline V gene. The CDR3 reads CASSVGGTGGNEQFF. The CDR3, as DNA: TGTGCCAGCAGCGTAGGCGGGACAGGGGGCAATGAGCAGTTCTTC.

J is TRBJ1-1 and V is TRBV4-1; D is unclear. The CDR3 runs 13 residues. V lost 2 bases, J lost 8 bases, and 12 bases lay in between. The V gene's germline CDR1 is MGHRA and CDR2 YSYEKL. Here the CDR3 reads CASSQLQTEEAFF. CDR3 in DNA: TGCGCCAGCAGCCAATTGCAAACAGAGGAAGCTTTCTTT.

V is TRBV9 and J is TRBJ2-3; 8 bases match TRBD2. This CDR3 is built from 15 residues. V lost 0 bases to trimming and J lost 5 bases; unmatched junction nucleotides: 5. Germline CDR1 SGDLS, CDR2 YYNGEE. CDR3 amino acids: CASSVAGGAGDTQYF. The CDR3 nucleotides read TGTGCCAGCAGCGTAGCGGGGGGGGCTGGAGATACGCAGTATTTT.

The chain links TRBV4-1 to TRBJ2-7; D is perhaps TRBD1 (6 bases). V was trimmed by 0 bases and J by 2 bases, leaving 11 bases between them. CDR3 length: 15 amino acids. Germline-derived CDR1 and CDR2 are MGHRA and YSYEKL. The CDR3 coding sequence is TGCGCCAGCAGCCAAGAGGACAGAGTCACCTACGAGCAGTACTTC. It translates to CASSQEDRVTYEQYF.

The chain has TRBV27 and TRBJ1-6; 9 bases align to TRBD1. Per the germline V gene, CDR1 is MNHEY and CDR2 is SMNVEV (reference sequence). Losses at the gene ends were 4 bases for V and 8 bases for J; bases not matched to a gene: 6. CDR3 length equals 15 residues. The CDR3 protein is CASSSPGQGYSPLHF. The DNA of the CDR3 is TGTGCCAGCAGTTCTCCGGGACAGGGATATTCACCCCTCCACTTT.

This sequence joins TRBV5-1 and TRBJ2-2; D not certain. Germline V lookup: CDR1 SGHRS, CDR2 YFSETQ. CDR3 length: 15 amino acids. V dropped 2 bases and J dropped 1 base, with 9 bases sitting between them. CDR3 region: CASSFLQRNTGELFF. The CDR3 region has the DNA TGCGCCAGCAGCTTTTTACAGAGGAACACCGGGGAGCTGTTTTTT.

The gene calls are TRBV24-1 and TRBJ2-7; no reliable D call. The germline V and J ends were trimmed by 1 base and 2 bases, with 14 bases remaining between them. The CDR3 consists of 16 residues. Germline V lookup: CDR1 KGHDR, CDR2 SFDVKD. CDR3: CATSDFAVFLTYEQYF. Here the CDR3 DNA reads TGTGCCACCAGTGATTTTGCGGTTTTCTTAACCTACGAGCAGTACTTC.

The chain combines TRBV19 with TRBJ2-1; D possibly corresponds to TRBD1 (5 bases). In germline, CDR1 is LNHDA, CDR2 SQIVND (reference sequence). Trimming pared 7 bases from V and 0 bases from J, leaving 7 bases between. The CDR3 runs 13 residues. CDR3 protein: CASTRDSYNEQFF. The CDR3 coding sequence is TGTGCCAGTACCAGGGACTCCTACAATGAGCAGTTCTTC.